This T cell receptor (beta chain) emerged from a study of blood T cell repertoires in COVID-19. Study details: Some COVID-19 samples were acute and others convalescent; all came from the United States, Italy and Spain. T cells, B-cell-depleted T cells, or PBMCs provided the cDNA or gDNA that served as material.

In the authors' workflow: Nucleated cell counts were estimated from reference gene primer amplification. Measured with immunoSEQ multiplex PCR; TCRdb has only the in-frame clones, and not every one. V and J calls plus clone size are reproduced from that table; the DNA served to infer D and trimming. Of approximately 91,000 clones detected, 87% appear once; the ten largest clones hold approximately 5%. Germline V gene data show CDR1 as PRHDT and CDR2 as FYEKMQ (reference sequence). V shed 2 bases and J 7 bases; nucleotides not matched to a gene: 4. The CDR3 sequence is 14 residues long. This clonotype was obtained from a man between 65 and 79 years old with acute or convalescent COVID-19. The sample consisted of peripheral blood. The V call is TRBV13, the J call TRBJ2-2; 7 nucleotides line up with TRBD1. CDR3 nucleotides: TGTGCCAGCAGCTTAAAAGGGGGCGGCGGGGAGCTGTTTTTT. Translation: CASSLKGGGGELFF.